This TCR beta chain came from a study of T cells in Graves' hyperthyroidism and ophthalmopathy. Study details: The initial diagnosis was the point when peripheral blood was collected, ahead of any treatment.

RNA transcripts were the template for amplifying TCR beta CDR3 regions. HTBI primers were used for first-round RT-PCR of the TCR CDR3. Each CDR3 protein is one row after TCRdb ran MiXCR on the multiplex PCR reads. The top ten clones hold 28% of a sample with fewer than 450,000 distinct CDR3 sequences, 11% to 15% of them seen once. The clonotype comes from a man aged 45-65 years with Graves' ophthalmopathy. Sequencing was done on a sample of blood.

CDR3 nucleotides: TGCAGCGGACTAGCGGGAGGTACCCCCGAGCAGTACTTC. Protein: CSGLAGGTPEQYF. This chain connects TRBV29-1 to TRBJ2-7; 13 positions agree with TRBD2. CDR1 is SQVTM and CDR2 is ANQGSEA in the germline V gene. With 7 bases clipped from V and 6 bases from J, the junction kept 6 bases outside the gene matches. The CDR3 is 13 amino acids.